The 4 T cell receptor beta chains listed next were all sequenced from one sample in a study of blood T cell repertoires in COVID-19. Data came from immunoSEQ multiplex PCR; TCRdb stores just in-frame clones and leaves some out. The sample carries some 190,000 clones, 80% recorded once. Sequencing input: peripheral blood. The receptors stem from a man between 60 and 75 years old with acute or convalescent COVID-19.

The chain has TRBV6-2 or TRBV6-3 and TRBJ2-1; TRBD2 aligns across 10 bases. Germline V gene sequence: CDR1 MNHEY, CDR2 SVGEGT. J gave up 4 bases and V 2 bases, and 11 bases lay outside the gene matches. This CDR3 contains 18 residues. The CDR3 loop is CASSYPVPGLAEYNEQFF. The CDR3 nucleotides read TGTGCCAGCAGTTACCCGGTTCCCGGACTAGCGGAATACAATGAGCAGTTCTTC.

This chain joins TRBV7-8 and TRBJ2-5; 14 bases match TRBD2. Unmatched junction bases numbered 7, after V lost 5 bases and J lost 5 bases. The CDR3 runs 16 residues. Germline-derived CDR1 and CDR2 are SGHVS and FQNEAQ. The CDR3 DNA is TGTGCCAGCAGCCCGACTAGCGGGGGGGTCGGGGAGACCCAGTACTTC. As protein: CASSPTSGGVGETQYF.

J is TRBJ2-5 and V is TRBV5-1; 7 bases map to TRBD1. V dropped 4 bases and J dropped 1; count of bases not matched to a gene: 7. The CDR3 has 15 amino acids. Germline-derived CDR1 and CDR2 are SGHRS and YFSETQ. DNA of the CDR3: TGCGCCAGCAGCGTTACCGGGACAGTCCAAGAGACCCAGTACTTC. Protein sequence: CASSVTGTVQETQYF.

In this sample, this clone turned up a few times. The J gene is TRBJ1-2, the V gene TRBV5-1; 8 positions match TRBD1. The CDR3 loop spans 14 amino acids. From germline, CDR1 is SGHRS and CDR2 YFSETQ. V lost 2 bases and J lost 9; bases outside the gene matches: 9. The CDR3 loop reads CASSLPGQGLSYTF. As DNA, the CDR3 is TGCGCCAGCAGCTTACCAGGACAGGGCCTCAGCTACACCTTC.